This T cell receptor beta chain was sequenced for a study of identical twins (dated by TCRdb to 2016 to 2017). Context from the whole study: TCR alpha and beta repertoires from monozygotic twins, unrelated adults of various ages and cord blood were deep-sequenced to test whether fetal clonotypes persist. To rule out contamination, replicate twin experiments were performed at different times with different library preparation protocols. Results and caveats for the whole study, not just this receptor: Invariant T cells such as MAIT and iNKT could partly confound zero-insertion analyses, though diverse VJ usage argued against this for most clonotypes. Abundant cord blood beta clonotypes carried fewer insertions; young adult naive repertoires showed a weaker similar trend, while memory repertoires showed none. A weaker excess of twin sharing was found in beta out-of-frame sequences because the signal-to-noise ratio was lowered by fewer shared sequences. Because the same donors could not be followed over many years, the conclusions relied on cross-sectional statistical analysis. Out-of-frame TCR alpha sequences shared between twins showed an excess of low generation-probability sequences compared with coincidental sharing between unrelated individuals. In monozygotic twins, out-of-frame TCR alpha sharing was systematically underestimated by recombination models, although the models agreed with sharing between unrelated individuals.

Every donor was a healthy Caucasian. The twin cohort consisted of three pairs of female monozygotic twins, all aged about 18 to 30 years. CD4+ and CD8+ T cell populations were isolated with positive isolation kits from Invitrogen. This clonotype was counted ten times or more. Its antigen is not yet known. One base away there is no much larger clone; base qualities are not given. Trimming removed 3 bases from V and 8 bases from J, leaving 8 bases between the germline ends. From its cysteine to its phenylalanine, the CDR3 spans 11 amino acids. Just CDR3 DNA is preserved here, 33 bases in frame from base 1. CDR1 and CDR2, per the germline V gene, are SGDLS and YYNGEE. The library came from 5' RACE. The reads were generated on an Illumina HiSeq 2000. Template switching introduced a universal primer binding site; the final cDNA contained a unique molecular identifier, enabling accurate counting of TCR cDNA molecules. Specific primers in the conserved constant-segment region were used to synthesize first-strand cDNA for TCR alpha and beta chains. Each cDNA library was double barcoded, with a SMART-Mk sample barcode plus Illumina barcodes, to control for contamination. TruSeq adapter sequences, together with Illumina sample barcodes, were added in two successive PCR steps. Sequencing of the TCR alpha and beta cDNA libraries was done on the Illumina HiSeq platform using custom primers. The authors processed their data as follows. MiGEC was used to process raw reads and extract unique molecular identifiers, and MiXCR was used to find CDR3 positions. For each individual, recombination models were inferred using an EM algorithm with the repgenHMM and IGoR tools. The analysis of shared clonotypes was done with the tcR package in R, with sharing normalized by the product of cloneset sizes. To study raw recombination free of thymic and clonal selection effects, out-of-frame nonproductive sequences were analyzed. The public sequencing data were trimmed at Q25 with fastp and processed into clonotypes with MiXCR by TCRdb, which kept only in-frame beta chains. Identical CDR3 protein sequences are pooled into one entry, listed with their most common genes and DNA. The V and J calls reflect TCRdb's pipeline rather than the authors' work. The sample table shows 200,000 to 250,000 distinct CDR3 sequences, and about 6.7% are seen once. Roughly 15% of the sample belongs to the ten largest clones.

These same records also appear under a second study, on T cells expressing NK-cell markers. As described in the second report: Three sorted T-cell subsets (CD3+CD56+NKG2C+, CD3+CD56+NKG2C- and CD3+CD56-NKG2C+) from about 8 donors had their TCR beta-chain repertoires profiled. Seven of the eight sequenced donors were HCMV-seropositive and one was HCMV-seronegative. To restrict sorting to alphabetaTCR-expressing T cells, an anti-gammadeltaTCR antibody was added in several experiments. In a handful of donors, the dominant CD3+CD56+NKG2C+ clonotypes were found to rank among the top 10 CD8+ clonotypes and to make up roughly 1.0-7.5% of CD8+ T cells. Those dominant clonotypes were again the most abundant among CD3+CD56-NKG2C+ cells in a handful of donors, at about 25-60.1%. Whether the expanded NKG2C-expressing T cell clones were specific for HCMV antigens was left unclear. The eight sequenced donors were randomly selected healthy volunteers, three men and five women. HCMV serostatus was determined by detecting HCMV-specific IgG in serum with a commercial ELISA kit. MIGEC handled demultiplexing of the reads and grouping by UMI, while MiTCR was used to assemble and quantify clonotypes. To exclude erroneous sequences, only TCR cDNA sequences supported by at least two reads were retained. The tcR package was used for downstream repertoire analysis, and clonotypes were matched between fractions using CDR3 nucleotide sequence together with V segment. VDJmatch was used to annotate antigen specificity against VDJdb, with one amino acid substitution in CDR3 allowed.

This chain is built from TRBV9 and TRBJ1-2, and possibly TRBD1, on 6 matching bases. The sequence was obtained from a woman under 30 in good health. The material sequenced was CD8+ T cells sorted from blood. The CDR3 protein sequence reads: CASSARGGYTF. The DNA sequence reads TGTGCCAGCAGCGCCAGGGGCGGCTACACCTTC.